The entry below gives a single T cell receptor (beta chain) sequence along with its context. The data are from a study of blood T cell repertoires in COVID-19. On the study more broadly: Sites across the United States, Italy and Spain contributed samples from acute and convalescent COVID-19. PBMCs, B-cell-depleted T cells, or T cells provided the cDNA or gDNA that made up the material.

Those who participated ranged in age from roughly 18 to 90 years and resided in under 25 US areas. Clones were sequenced by immunoSEQ multiplex PCR, and TCRdb holds only the in-frame ones, with some missing. Here the sample spans roughly 200,000 clones, roughly 87% being singletons. With V trimmed by 9 bases and J by 5 bases, 10 bases remained unmatched. CDR3 length: 15 amino acids. Germline V gene data show CDR1 as LGHNT and CDR2 as FRNRAP. Specimen: PBMCs or T cells enriched from blood (not recorded which). V gene TRBV12-5 combines with J gene TRBJ2-1; 10 nucleotides match TRBD2. The sequence came from a woman aged 40-49 years with acute COVID-19. CDR3 DNA: TGTGCTAGCAGCCTTCTAGCGGGGGCCGACAATGAGCAGTTCTTC. Its translation is CASSLLAGADNEQFF.